Included here is one TCR beta chain sequence, with context. This sample stems from a study of blood T cell repertoires in COVID-19. Study details: From T cells, B-cell-depleted T cells, or PBMCs came the material, which was cDNA or gDNA.

Unmatched junction bases numbered 17, after V lost 5 bases and J lost 3 bases. The CDR3 runs 18 residues. Per germline, CDR1 SGHTA and CDR2 FQGNSA. In the original processing: Reference gene primer amplification gave nucleated cell count estimates. Clones were read by immunoSEQ multiplex PCR, and TCRdb kept only the in-frame ones, dropping some. V, J and clone size reflect that table, while D and trimming were determined from the DNA. The table shows about 250,000 clones, with 70% to 90% occurring only once. The material sequenced was peripheral blood. This rearrangement joins TRBV7-2 to TRBJ2-5, with TRBD1 identical over 8 bases. This TCR was sampled from a man aged 18 to 30 with active or convalescent COVID-19. The CDR3 spells CASSQSLFQGAWEETQYF. The CDR3, as DNA: TGTGCCAGCAGCCAATCCTTATTCCAGGGGGCATGGGAAGAGACCCAGTACTTC.